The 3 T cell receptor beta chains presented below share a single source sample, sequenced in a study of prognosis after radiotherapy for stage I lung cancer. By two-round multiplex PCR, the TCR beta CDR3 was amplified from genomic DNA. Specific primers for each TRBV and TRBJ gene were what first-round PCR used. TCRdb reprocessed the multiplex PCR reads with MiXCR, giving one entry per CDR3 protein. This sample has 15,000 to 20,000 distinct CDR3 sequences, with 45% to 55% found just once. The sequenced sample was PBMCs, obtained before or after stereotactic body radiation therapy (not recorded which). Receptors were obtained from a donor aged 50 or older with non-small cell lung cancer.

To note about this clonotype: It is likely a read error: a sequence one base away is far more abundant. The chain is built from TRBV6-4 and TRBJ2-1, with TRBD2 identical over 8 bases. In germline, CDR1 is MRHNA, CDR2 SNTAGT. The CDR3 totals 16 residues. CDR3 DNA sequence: TGTGCCAGCAGTGAAGCCGGCGGGAGGAGCTACAATAAGCAGTTCTTC. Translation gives CASSEAGGRSYNKQFF.

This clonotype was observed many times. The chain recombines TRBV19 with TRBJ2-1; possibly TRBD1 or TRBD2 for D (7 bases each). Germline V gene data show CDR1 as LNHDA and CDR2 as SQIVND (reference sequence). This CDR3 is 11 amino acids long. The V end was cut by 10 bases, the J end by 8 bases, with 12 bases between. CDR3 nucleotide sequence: TGTGCCACCAGGGGGGGGCATGAGCAGTTCTTC. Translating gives CATRGGHEQFF.

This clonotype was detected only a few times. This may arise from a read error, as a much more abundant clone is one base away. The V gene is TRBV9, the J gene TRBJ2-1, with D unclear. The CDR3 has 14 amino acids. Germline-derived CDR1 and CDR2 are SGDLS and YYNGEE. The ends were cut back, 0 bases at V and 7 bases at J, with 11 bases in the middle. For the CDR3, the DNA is TGTGCCAGCAGCGTAGAGTTCCTCGGGAATGAGCAGTTCTTC. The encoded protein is CASSVEFLGNEQFF. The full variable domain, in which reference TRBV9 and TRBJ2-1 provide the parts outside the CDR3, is DSGVTQTPKHLITATGQRVTLRCSPRSGDLSVYWYQQSLDQGLQFLIQYYNGEERAKGNILERFSAQQFPDLHSELNLSSLELGDSALYFCASSVEFLGNEQFFGPGTRLTVL.